The 13 T cell receptor beta chains given below trace back to one sample, sequenced in a study of technical replicates of blood from a handful of donors. Profiled with immunoSEQ multiplex PCR; TCRdb holds only in-frame clones, not every one. The sample has tens of thousands of clones, around 97% seen once. The sequencing sample was made of T cells isolated from PBMCs. Every receptor here comes from a human donor in good health.

The chain joins TRBV7-9 to TRBJ2-3; D is uncertain. From germline, CDR1 is SEHNR and CDR2 FQNEAQ (reference sequence). V shed 1 base and J shed 6 bases, with 8 bases lying between them. The CDR3 has 13 amino acids. As DNA, the CDR3 is TGTGCCAGCAGCTTAGGGTACGGGGATACGCAGTATTTT. Encoded protein: CASSLGYGDTQYF. The full variable domain, in which reference TRBV7-9 and TRBJ2-3 provide the parts outside the CDR3, is DTGVSQNPRHKITKRGQNVTFRCDPISEHNRLYWYRQTLGQGPEFLTYFQNEAQLEKSRLLSDRFSAERPKGSFSTLEIQRTEQGDSAMYLCASSLGYGDTQYFGPGTRLTVL.

This chain links TRBV6-1 with TRBJ1-4, with 10 bases identical to TRBD1. The CDR3 loop spans 14 amino acids. After removal of 5 bases from V and 7 bases from J, the junction contained 4 bases not matched to a gene. The V gene's germline CDR1 is MNHNS and CDR2 SASEGT. CDR3: CASSFRDRGEKLFF. The CDR3, as DNA: TGTGCCAGCAGTTTCCGGGACAGGGGTGAAAAACTGTTTTTT.

The V call is TRBV4-1, the J call TRBJ1-4, with D possibly matching TRBD1 (6 bases). Trimming took 4 bases from V and 8 from J, leaving 20 bases between them. The CDR3 sequence is 16 residues long. The V gene's germline CDR1 is MGHRA and CDR2 YSYEKL. The CDR3 spells CASSLYQQGLREKLFF. The CDR3 nucleotides are TGCGCCAGCAGCCTATACCAACAGGGTTTGAGAGAAAAACTGTTTTTT.

J is TRBJ2-5 and V is TRBV27; no clear D. Deletions cut 6 bases from V and 2 bases from J, with 10 bases between. This CDR3 is 13 amino acids long. CDR1 is MNHEY, CDR2 SMNVEV, per germline (reference sequence). CDR3 protein: CASSRHNQETQYF. CDR3 nucleotide sequence: TGTGCCAGCAGCCGACACAATCAAGAGACCCAGTACTTC.

This chain joins TRBV9 and TRBJ2-7; 11 positions agree with TRBD2. Germline lookup yields CDR1 SGDLS and CDR2 YYNGEE. V was clipped by 5 bases and J by 4 bases; unmatched bases: 11. This CDR3 spans 16 amino acids. CDR3 bases: TGTGCCAGCAGTTATACTAGCGGGAGCCCCTCTTACGAGCAGTACTTC. Protein: CASSYTSGSPSYEQYF.

The chain uses TRBV6-5 and TRBJ1-2; possible D gene TRBD1, 5 bases. The CDR3 is 15 amino acids. Germline CDR1 is MNHEY and CDR2 is SVGAGI. Trimming removed 2 bases at V and 8 bases at J, with 18 bases between. The CDR3 DNA follows: TGTGCCAGCAGTTACAGCCGCTCCACCGGGGGAGGCTACACCTTC. Its protein is CASSYSRSTGGGYTF.

In this sample, this clone turned up once. CDR3 bases: TGTGCCAGCAACCCAATTACAGTGAACTATGGCTACACCTTC. As protein: CASNPITVNYGYTF. V gene TRBV5-6 combines with J gene TRBJ1-2; D ambiguous. V was clipped by 6 bases and J by 2 bases, with 14 bases between them. Germline CDR1 and CDR2: SGHDT and YYEEEE. The CDR3 consists of 14 residues.

With respect to this clone: At one of its ends the junction is not consistent with the germline gene, which may arise from a read error. The rearrangement joins TRBV7-7 to TRBJ2-2; TRBD2 matches at 8 bases. The germline gives CDR1 SSHAT, CDR2 FNYEAQ (reference sequence). The CDR3 sequence is 16 residues long. CDR3 amino acids: CASSLEAGAVIGELFF. The DNA for the CDR3 is TGTGCTAGCAGCTTAGAAGCGGGAGCTGTTATCGGGGAGCTGTTTTTT. Drawing the rest from reference TRBV7-7 and TRBJ2-2, the complete variable domain is GAGVSQSPRYKVTKRGQDVTLRCDPISSHATLYWYQQALGQGPEFLTYFNYEAQPDKSGLPSDRFSAERPEGSISTLTIQRTEQRDSAMYRCASSLEAGAVIGELFFGEGSRLTVL.

The chain uses TRBV28 and TRBJ2-7; possible D gene TRBD1, 5 bases. V lost 9 bases to trimming and J lost 3 bases, with 12 bases between them. Germline loops: CDR1 MDHEN, CDR2 SYDVKM. The CDR3 has 12 amino acids. The CDR3 region has the DNA TGTGCCAGTTCCCAGGGCCTCTACGAGCAGTACTTC. Its protein product is CASSQGLYEQYF.

The chain uses TRBV11-2 and TRBJ1-3; 8 bases map to TRBD1. CDR3 size: 16 residues. V lost 0 bases, J lost 2 bases, and 3 bases stayed unmatched. CDR1 and CDR2 (germline): SGHAT, FQNNGV. The CDR3 loop reads CASSLDDRGTGNTIYF. The DNA for the CDR3 is TGTGCCAGCAGCTTAGATGACAGGGGAACTGGAAACACCATATATTTT.

J is TRBJ1-2 and V is TRBV19; no definite D call. Trimming took 5 bases from V and 5 from J, leaving 9 bases between them. The CDR3 consists of 12 residues. Germline CDR1 reads LNHDA; CDR2 reads SQIVND (reference sequence). This CDR3 reads CASSPQTYGYTF. The CDR3 DNA sequence: TGTGCCAGTAGTCCCCAGACTTATGGCTACACCTTC. Looking up the rest from reference TRBV19 and TRBJ1-2 gives the full variable domain: DGGITQSPKYLFRKEGQNVTLSCEQNLNHDAMYWYRQDPGQGLRLIYYSQIVNDFQKGDIAEGYSVSREKKESFPLTVTSAQKNPTAFYLCASSPQTYGYTFGSGTRLTVV.

This chain joins TRBV11-1 and TRBJ2-1, with 7 bases identical to TRBD2. The CDR3 contains 16 residues. V dropped 5 bases and J dropped 3; count of bases not matched to a gene: 10. The V gene's germline CDR1 is SGHAT and CDR2 FQDESV (reference sequence). The CDR3: CASSPRAGVSYNEQFF. In nucleotides, the CDR3 is TGTGCCAGCAGCCCGAGGGCGGGAGTAAGCTACAATGAGCAGTTCTTC.

The gene calls are TRBV27 and TRBJ2-1, with 8 bases matching TRBD1. The CDR3 is made up of 15 amino acids. Germline V gene lookup returns CDR1 MNHEY and CDR2 SMNVEV (reference sequence). V shed 7 bases and J 4 bases; nucleotides not matched to a gene: 9. This chain's CDR3 is CASIRQGTLYNEQFF. The CDR3 DNA reads TGTGCCAGCATACGACAGGGGACCCTTTACAATGAGCAGTTCTTC.